This T cell receptor beta chain emerged from a study of cytotoxic CD8 clonotypes in ibrutinib-treated CLL. The wider study: Response samples were obtained once patients had received a median approximately 11 months of treatment, range 6 to 36. Study-wide results and caveats: Against age-matched healthy donors, baseline clonality ran higher and tracked circulating CD8+ T-cell counts. The clonality went up when patients responded to ibrutinib and dropped back toward baseline at progression.

This clone was picked up one time. Its matching antigen is unknown. Germline trimming cut 5 bases from V and 2 bases from J; bases unmatched to any gene: 5. This CDR3 has 14 residues. CDR1 is MDHEN and CDR2 is SYDVKM in the germline V gene. This table comes from immunoSEQ multiplex PCR, and its TCRdb copy is limited to in-frame clones, with some not included. The sample records fewer than 75,000 clones, more than 70% being singletons. The starting material was PBMCs, obtained after 12 months of ibrutinib treatment. This sequence originates from a human donor with chronic lymphocytic leukemia. The genes are TRBV28 and TRBJ2-7; 8 bases are a match to TRBD1. The DNA of the CDR3 is TGTGCCAGCAGTCGGACAGGGAAGACCTACGAGCAGTACTTC. It codes for CASSRTGKTYEQYF.